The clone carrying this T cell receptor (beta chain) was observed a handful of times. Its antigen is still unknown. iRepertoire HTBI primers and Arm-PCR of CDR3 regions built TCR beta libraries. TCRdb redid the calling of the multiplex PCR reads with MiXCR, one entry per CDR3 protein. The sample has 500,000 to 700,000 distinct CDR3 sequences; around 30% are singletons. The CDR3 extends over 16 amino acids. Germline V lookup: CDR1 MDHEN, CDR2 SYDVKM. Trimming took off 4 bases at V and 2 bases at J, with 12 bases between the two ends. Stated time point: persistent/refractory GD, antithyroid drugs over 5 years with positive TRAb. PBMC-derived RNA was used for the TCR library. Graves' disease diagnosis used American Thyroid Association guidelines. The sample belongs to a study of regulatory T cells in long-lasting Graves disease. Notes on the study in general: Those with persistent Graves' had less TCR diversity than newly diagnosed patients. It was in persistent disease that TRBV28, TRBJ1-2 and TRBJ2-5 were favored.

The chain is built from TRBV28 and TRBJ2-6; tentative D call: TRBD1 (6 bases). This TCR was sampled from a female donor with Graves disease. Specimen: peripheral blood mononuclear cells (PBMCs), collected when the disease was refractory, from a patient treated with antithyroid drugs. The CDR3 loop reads CASSSSWGPGANVLTF. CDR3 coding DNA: TGTGCCAGCAGTTCCTCGTGGGGGCCTGGGGCCAACGTCCTGACTTTC.